This T cell receptor beta chain originates from a study of Graves' ophthalmopathy and Graves' hyperthyroidism. The authors amplified TCR beta CDR3 regions, and they did so from RNA transcripts for repertoire sequencing. RT-PCR in the first round used HTBI primers; a second-round multiplex PCR followed. TCRdb called the multiplex PCR reads again in MiXCR, with one record for every CDR3 protein. The sample lists roughly 350,000 distinct CDR3 sequences, approximately 17% occurring once. This clonotype was counted ten times or more. The CDR3 extends over 15 amino acids. CDR1 and CDR2 from the germline V gene are MNHEY and SVGAGI. V lost 0 bases, J lost 0 bases, and 6 bases lay in between.

This clonotype was obtained from an adult woman with stable Graves' hyperthyroidism. V and J are TRBV6-5 and TRBJ1-3; D not certain. Sequenced sample: peripheral blood. The chain's CDR3 is CASSYSKTSGNTIYF. The CDR3 coding sequence is TGTGCCAGCAGTTACTCGAAAACCTCTGGAAACACCATATATTTT.